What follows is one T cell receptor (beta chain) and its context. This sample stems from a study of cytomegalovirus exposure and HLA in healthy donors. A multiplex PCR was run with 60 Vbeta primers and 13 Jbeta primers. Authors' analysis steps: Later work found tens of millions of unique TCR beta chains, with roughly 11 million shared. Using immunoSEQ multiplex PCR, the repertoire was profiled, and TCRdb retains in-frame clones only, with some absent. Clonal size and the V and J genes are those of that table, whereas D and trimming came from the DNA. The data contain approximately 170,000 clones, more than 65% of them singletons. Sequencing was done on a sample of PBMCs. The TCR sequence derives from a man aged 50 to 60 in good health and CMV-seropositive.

The CDR3 nucleotides are TGTGCCAGCAGTGAAGCAGGCTCCCCTTCCTACGAGCAGTACTTC. This codes for CASSEAGSPSYEQYF. This chain links TRBV25-1 with TRBJ2-7; D gene ambiguous. The CDR3 has 15 residues. Germline V CDR1 and CDR2: MGHDK, SYGVNS. Trimming removed 2 bases from V and 1 base from J, with 12 bases in between.